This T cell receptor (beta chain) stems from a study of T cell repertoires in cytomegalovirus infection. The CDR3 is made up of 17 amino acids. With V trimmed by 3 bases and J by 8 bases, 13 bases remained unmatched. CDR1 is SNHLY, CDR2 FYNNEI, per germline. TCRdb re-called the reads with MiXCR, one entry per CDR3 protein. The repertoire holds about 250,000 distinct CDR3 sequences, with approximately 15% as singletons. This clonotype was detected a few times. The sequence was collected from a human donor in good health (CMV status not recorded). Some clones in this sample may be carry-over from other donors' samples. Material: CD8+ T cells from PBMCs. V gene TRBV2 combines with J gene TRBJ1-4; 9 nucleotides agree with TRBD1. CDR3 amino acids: CASSDYALGTGNEKLFF. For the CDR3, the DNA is TGTGCCAGCAGTGATTATGCCTTAGGGACAGGGAACGAAAAACTGTTTTTT.